The 6 T cell receptor beta chains in this list originate from one sample, sequenced in a study of chemoradiotherapy in HPV16-positive cancers (dated by TCRdb to between 2022 and 2023). Library generation was performed with the immunoSEQ multiplex PCR assay. In its TCRdb copy, this immuneACCESS table keeps in-frame sequences only and misses some clones. Where compared with another copy, unresolved V genes explain less than half of these, and the others have no known cause. The sample table lists around 68,000 clones, around nine tenths of them with a count of one. 4% to 4.5% of the sample is in the top ten clones. The sample consisted of blood, taken from a patient who underwent chemoradiotherapy. The receptor set was obtained from a human donor with HPV-associated anogenital cancer.

The chain carries TRBV11-2 and TRBJ2-5; TRBD2 matches at 8 bases. The end of the DNA fits TRBJ2-7 better, so the J call may be wrong. CDR3 length equals 15 residues. Germline CDR1 is SGHAT and CDR2 is FQNNGV. This CDR3 reads CASSLALVAGYEQYF. The CDR3 nucleotides read TGTGCCAGCAGCTTAGCCCTGGTAGCGGGATACGAGCAGTACTTC.

CDR3 nucleotide sequence: TGTGCCAGCAGCCCCGGGGGGGGGTGGAGGGAGACCCAGTACTTC. As protein: CASSPGGGWRETQYF. J is TRBJ2-5 and V is TRBV5-4; 8 nucleotides agree with TRBD2. V gave up 4 bases and J gave up 5 bases; unmatched junction bases: 10. Looked up from germline, CDR1 is SGHNT and CDR2 is YYREEE (reference sequence). The CDR3 consists of 15 residues.

This clone was observed a single time. The rearrangement joins TRBV6-1 to TRBJ1-1; 10 bases align to TRBD1. Per germline, CDR1 MNHNS and CDR2 SASEGT. The CDR3 covers 13 residues. Losses at the gene ends were 5 bases for V and 4 bases for J; bases not matched to a gene: 1. DNA of the CDR3: TGTGCCAGCAGTCGGGACAGGGGCACTGAAGCTTTCTTT. It yields the protein CASSRDRGTEAFF.

V gene TRBV5-1 combines with J gene TRBJ2-1, with unresolved D. Trimming left V 3 bases short and J 10 bases short, with 14 bases between. Germline V gives CDR1 SGHRS, CDR2 YFSETQ. CDR3 length: 13 amino acids. This CDR3 is CASSSESRAEQFF. In nucleotides, the CDR3 is TGCGCCAGCAGCTCAGAGTCCCGAGCCGAGCAGTTCTTC.

V usage is TRBV7-2 and J usage is TRBJ1-5; D uncertain. Between the trimmed V and J ends, which lost 2 bases and 3 bases, there was a span of 5 bases. The CDR3 is 13 residues long. The germline V gene encodes CDR1 SGHTA and CDR2 FQGNSA. CDR3 in amino acids: CASSLLPNQPQHF. The CDR3 DNA is TGTGCCAGCAGCTTACTGCCCAATCAGCCCCAGCATTTT.

J is TRBJ2-5 and V is TRBV6-1; the D call may be TRBD1 or TRBD2 (6 bases each). The length of the CDR3 is 14 residues. Trimming stripped 3 bases from V and 7 bases from J, with 15 bases between. Looked up from germline, CDR1 is MNHNS and CDR2 is SASEGT. CDR3 sequence (DNA): TGTGCCAGCAGTGAGGGGGGCTCTCCGGGGACCCAGTACTTC. This sequence encodes CASSEGGSPGTQYF.